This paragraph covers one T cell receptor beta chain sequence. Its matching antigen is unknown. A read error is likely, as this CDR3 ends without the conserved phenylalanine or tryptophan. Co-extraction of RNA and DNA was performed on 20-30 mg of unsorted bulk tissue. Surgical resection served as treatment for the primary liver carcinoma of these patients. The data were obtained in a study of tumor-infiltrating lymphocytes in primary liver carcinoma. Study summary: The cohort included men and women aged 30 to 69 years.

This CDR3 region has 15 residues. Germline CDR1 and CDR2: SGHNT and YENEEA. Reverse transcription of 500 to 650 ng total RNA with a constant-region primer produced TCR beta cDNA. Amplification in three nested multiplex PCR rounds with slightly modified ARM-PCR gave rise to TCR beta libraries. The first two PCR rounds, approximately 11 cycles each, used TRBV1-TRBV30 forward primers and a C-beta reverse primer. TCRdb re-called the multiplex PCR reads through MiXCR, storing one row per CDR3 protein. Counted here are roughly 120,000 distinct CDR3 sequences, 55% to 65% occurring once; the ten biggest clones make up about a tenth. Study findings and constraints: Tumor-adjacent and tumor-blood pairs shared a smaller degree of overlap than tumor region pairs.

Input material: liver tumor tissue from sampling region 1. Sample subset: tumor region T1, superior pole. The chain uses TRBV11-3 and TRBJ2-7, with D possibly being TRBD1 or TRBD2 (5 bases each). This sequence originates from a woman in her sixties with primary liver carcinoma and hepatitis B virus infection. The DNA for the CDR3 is TGTGCCATCAGCTTCTCCCCCCGGGACGGCTTCGAGCAGTACCTC. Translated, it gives CAISFSPRDGFEQYL.